These T cell receptor beta chains were read from a single sample in a study of blood T cell repertoires in COVID-19. Data came from immunoSEQ multiplex PCR; TCRdb stores just in-frame clones and leaves some out. The table has 400,000 or so clones, about 89% seen once. The material sequenced was peripheral blood. These receptors all come from a woman between 35 and 50 years old with COVID-19, enrolled during active disease. The CDR3 runs from the conserved cysteine through the conserved F or W. A D gene is named only where the DNA matches it firmly. Clone size appears in some rows only: once, few, many, or a class for an expanded clone.

J gene: TRBJ2-7; clone size: few; V gene: TRBV25-1; D gene: TRBD2; CDR3 protein: CASSDKRDLQYF; CDR3 DNA: TGTGCCAGCAGTGATAAGCGGGACCTGCAGTACTTC
J gene: TRBJ1-2; clone size: once; V gene: TRBV6-2/TRBV6-3; D gene: NA; CDR3 protein: CASSPLRHREDGYTF; CDR3 DNA: TGTGCCAGCAGTCCCCTCCGACATAGGGAGGATGGCTACACCTTC
J gene: TRBJ2-3; clone size: NA; V gene: TRBV15; D gene: NA; CDR3 protein: CATSRDQGQGGDTQYF; CDR3 DNA: TGTGCCACCAGCAGAGATCAAGGGCAGGGAGGAGATACGCAGTATTTT
J gene: TRBJ1-5; clone size: once; V gene: TRBV18; D gene: TRBD1; CDR3 protein: CASSGGDRNQPQHF; CDR3 DNA: TGTGCCAGCTCTGGTGGGGACAGAAATCAGCCCCAGCATTTT
J gene: TRBJ1-1; clone size: NA; V gene: TRBV30; D gene: TRBD1; CDR3 protein: CARSRDRNTEAFF; CDR3 DNA: TGTGCCCGCTCCCGGGACAGAAACACTGAAGCTTTCTTT
J gene: TRBJ1-3; clone size: NA; V gene: TRBV25-1; D gene: NA; CDR3 protein: CASSEFGGLGGNTIYF; CDR3 DNA: TGTGCCAGCAGTGAATTCGGGGGACTAGGTGGAAACACCATATATTTT
J gene: TRBJ1-5; clone size: NA; V gene: TRBV7-9; D gene: TRBD1; CDR3 protein: CASSPSTGVEQPQHF; CDR3 DNA: TGTGCCAGCAGCCCCTCGACAGGGGTTGAGCAGCCCCAGCATTTT
J gene: TRBJ1-3; clone size: NA; V gene: TRBV6-5; D gene: TRBD1; CDR3 protein: CASSPGGVGNTIYF; CDR3 DNA: TGTGCCAGCAGCCCAGGGGGCGTTGGAAACACCATATATTTT
J gene: TRBJ1-1; clone size: NA; V gene: TRBV27; D gene: NA; CDR3 protein: CASKSSGNTEAFF; CDR3 DNA: TGTGCCAGCAAAAGTTCGGGGAACACTGAAGCTTTCTTT
J gene: TRBJ2-1; clone size: NA; V gene: TRBV7-8; D gene: NA; CDR3 protein: CASSLVRDYNHEQFF; CDR3 DNA: TGTGCCAGCAGCTTAGTGAGGGATTACAACCATGAGCAGTTCTTC
J gene: TRBJ1-3; clone size: NA; V gene: TRBV18; D gene: NA; CDR3 protein: CASSLTGEPGNTIYF; CDR3 DNA: TGTGCCAGCTCACTCACTGGTGAACCTGGAAACACCATATATTTT
J gene: TRBJ1-1; clone size: NA; V gene: TRBV28; D gene: NA; CDR3 protein: CASSLERGNTEAFF; CDR3 DNA: TGTGCCAGCAGTCTGGAAAGAGGGAACACTGAAGCTTTCTTT
J gene: TRBJ2-7; clone size: NA; V gene: TRBV28; D gene: NA; CDR3 protein: CASSDRNRNWEQYF; CDR3 DNA: TGTGCCAGCAGCGACCGTAACAGGAATTGGGAGCAGTACTTC
J gene: TRBJ1-1; clone size: NA; V gene: TRBV29-1; D gene: TRBD1; CDR3 protein: CSVEAGQGAWDTEAFF; CDR3 DNA: TGCAGCGTTGAAGCGGGGCAGGGGGCTTGGGACACTGAAGCTTTCTTT
J gene: TRBJ2-2; clone size: NA; V gene: TRBV18; D gene: TRBD1; CDR3 protein: CASSHGTGGPNTGELFF; CDR3 DNA: TGTGCCAGCTCACACGGGACAGGGGGTCCGAACACCGGGGAGCTGTTTTTT
J gene: TRBJ1-5; clone size: NA; V gene: TRBV5-1; D gene: NA; CDR3 protein: CASSLAGREPQHF; CDR3 DNA: TGCGCCAGCAGCTTGGCCGGGAGGGAGCCCCAGCATTTT
J gene: TRBJ1-1; clone size: NA; V gene: TRBV6-5; D gene: NA; CDR3 protein: CASSHSTEAFF; CDR3 DNA: TGTGCCAGCAGCCACAGCACTGAAGCTTTCTTT
J gene: TRBJ2-7; clone size: NA; V gene: TRBV7-8; D gene: NA; CDR3 protein: CASSARDMAYEQYF; CDR3 DNA: TGTGCCAGCAGCGCTCGGGACATGGCCTACGAGCAGTACTTC
J gene: TRBJ1-4; clone size: NA; V gene: TRBV5-1; D gene: NA; CDR3 protein: CASSREGPNEKLFF; CDR3 DNA: TGCGCCAGTTCTCGGGAGGGACCCAATGAAAAACTGTTTTTT
J gene: TRBJ1-2; clone size: few; V gene: TRBV6-2/TRBV6-3; D gene: NA; CDR3 protein: CASSYPTGGRTNYGYTF; CDR3 DNA: TGTGCCAGCAGTTACCCGACGGGGGGCCGGACGAACTATGGCTACACCTTC
J gene: TRBJ2-1; clone size: NA; V gene: TRBV7-6; D gene: NA; CDR3 protein: CASSHDWPNNEQFF; CDR3 DNA: TGTGCCAGCAGCCACGACTGGCCTAACAATGAGCAGTTCTTC
J gene: TRBJ2-7; clone size: NA; V gene: TRBV29-1; D gene: NA; CDR3 protein: CSVVLGRGLGYYEQYF; CDR3 DNA: TGCAGCGTTGTTCTCGGAAGAGGGCTTGGGTACTACGAGCAGTACTTC